The clone carrying this T cell receptor (beta chain) was seen a single time. This record comes from a study of blood T cell repertoires in COVID-19. Authors' analysis steps: Reference gene primer amplification gave estimated nucleated cell counts. Measured with immunoSEQ multiplex PCR; TCRdb has only the in-frame clones, and not every one. The D gene and trimming were derived from the DNA, and the V and J assignments and clone size from that table. The data show roughly 14,000 clones, roughly 87% seen once. CDR1 and CDR2 (germline): SGHVS, FQNEAQ. V gave up 3 bases and J gave up 7 bases, with 15 bases separating them. This CDR3 is 14 amino acids long.

Sequencing was done on a sample of peripheral blood. The rearrangement links TRBV7-8 to TRBJ1-1; no reliable D call. This TCR was sampled from a human donor with active COVID-19. The donor label of this sample is uncertain. This chain's CDR3 is CASSFFTGDIEAFF. The CDR3 DNA is TGTGCCAGCAGCTTTTTCACGGGAGACATTGAAGCTTTCTTT. The full variable domain, in which reference TRBV7-8 and TRBJ1-1 provide the parts outside the CDR3, is GAGVSQSPRYKVAKRGQDVALRCDPISGHVSLFWYQQALGQGPEFLTYFQNEAQLDKSGLPSDRFFAERPEGSVSTLKIQRTQQEDSAVYLCASSFFTGDIEAFFGQGTRLTVV.